One sample yielded the 15 T cell receptor beta chains listed below, sequenced in a study of blood T cells in healthy people across ages. Through a sample-barcoded 5' primer and a J-beta primer mix, a second PCR was run for roughly 7 to 12 cycles. MiXCR, applied by TCRdb to the 5' RACE reads, yields one record per CDR3 protein. Of some 1.4 million distinct CDR3 sequences in the sample, approximately 38% were seen once. Sequencing was performed on blood. These receptors all stem from a woman between 18 and 29 years old in good health.

Remarks on this clonotype: Relative to the germline gene, one junction end is altered; a read error may explain this. The chain uses TRBV5-1 and TRBJ2-7, with TRBD1 identical over 9 bases. The last part of the DNA fits TRBJ2-1 better; the J call may be wrong. Germline lookup yields CDR1 SGHRS and CDR2 YFSETQ. The CDR3 is made up of 15 amino acids. CDR3 region: CTSSLLGQGTDEQFF. As DNA, the CDR3 is TGCACCAGCAGCTTGCTGGGACAGGGAACCGATGAGCAGTTCTTC.

The chain recombines TRBV30 with TRBJ1-2, with a tentative D call TRBD1 (5 bases). The CDR3 covers 16 residues. V was shortened by 0 bases and J by 0 bases, with 14 bases between the two germline ends. The V gene's germline CDR1 is GTSNPN and CDR2 SVGIG (reference sequence). The CDR3 sequence is CAWSVNGTETNYGYTF. In nucleotides, the CDR3 is TGTGCCTGGAGTGTAAACGGGACGGAAACTAACTATGGCTACACCTTC.

This clonotype has just a few counts. This chain connects TRBV5-1 to TRBJ2-1, with 10 bases matching TRBD2. Germline V CDR1 and CDR2: SGHRS, YFSETQ. The CDR3 runs 15 residues. V lost 2 bases, J lost 5 bases, and 4 bases stayed unmatched. This CDR3 is CASSFPGTSDNEQFF. CDR3 coding DNA: TGCGCCAGCAGCTTCCCCGGGACTAGCGACAATGAGCAGTTCTTC.

V and J are TRBV27 and TRBJ2-5; maybe TRBD2 (7 bases). The CDR3 has 14 amino acids. CDR1 and CDR2 (germline): MNHEY, SMNVEV (reference sequence). V shed 2 bases and J shed 11 bases, with 18 bases lying between them. CDR3: CASSLGEGVYGQYF. The CDR3 region has the DNA TGTGCCAGCAGTTTAGGGGAGGGGGTCTACGGGCAGTACTTC.

This chain links TRBV20-1 with TRBJ2-1, with D possibly matching TRBD2 (6 bases). Per germline, CDR1 DFQATT and CDR2 SNEGSKA (reference sequence). CDR3 length: 13 amino acids. V shed 6 bases and J shed 7 bases, with 16 bases lying between them. CDR3: CSASDYPGNEQFF. The CDR3 DNA follows: TGCAGTGCATCGGACTACCCTGGGAATGAGCAGTTCTTC.

This clonotype was found once. The chain links TRBV28 to TRBJ2-7; D call uncertain. Between the trimmed V and J ends, which lost 6 bases and 2 bases, there was a span of 17 bases. The CDR3 is 15 amino acids. Germline V gene sequence: CDR1 MDHEN, CDR2 SYDVKM. The CDR3 coding sequence is TGTGCCAGCAGCCCGGGCCAAACCATCACCTACGAGCAGTACTTC. Its protein product is CASSPGQTITYEQYF.

A remark on this clonotype: Given a much more abundant clone one base away, this may be a read error. The chain couples TRBV7-2 to TRBJ2-3, with D possibly TRBD2 on 6 matching bases. This CDR3 comprises 15 residues. Trimming removed 5 bases at V and 5 bases at J, with 17 bases between. Germline CDR1 is SGHTA and CDR2 is FQGNSA. In nucleotides, the CDR3 is TGTGCCAGCAGCCAATCCGGGGCTAGCGTAGATACGCAGTATTTT. Encoded protein: CASSQSGASVDTQYF.

The V and J genes are TRBV7-9 and TRBJ1-2; D not resolved. With 1 base removed from V and 3 bases from J, the gap between germline ends came to 3 bases. Germline loops: CDR1 SEHNR, CDR2 FQNEAQ (reference sequence). This CDR3 contains 12 residues. This CDR3 reads CASSLVYYGYTF. The CDR3 bases are TGTGCCAGCAGCTTAGTTTACTATGGCTACACCTTC.

V is TRBV6-1 and J is TRBJ2-5, with no clear D. Trimming shortened V by 2 bases and J by 1 base, and 8 bases separated the two germline ends. Looked up from germline, CDR1 is MNHNS and CDR2 is SASEGT. The CDR3 contains 14 residues. DNA of the CDR3: TGTGCCAGCAGTGAATTGGGGATCCAAGAGACCCAGTACTTC. Residues: CASSELGIQETQYF.

This chain links TRBV20-1 with TRBJ1-2, with TRBD1 identical over 7 bases. Trimming at V came to 5 bases and at J to 6 bases, leaving 3 bases not matched to a gene. Germline V gene lookup returns CDR1 DFQATT and CDR2 SNEGSKA (reference sequence). This CDR3 contains 11 residues. Here the CDR3 DNA reads TGCAGTGCTGTTGACAGGGATGGCTACACCTTC. Protein sequence: CSAVDRDGYTF.

Here the CDR3 reads CATSTSAYNEQYF. CDR3 in DNA: TGTGCCACCTCGACTAGCGCCTACAATGAGCAGTACTTC. The chain links TRBV2 to TRBJ2-5, with 8 positions matching TRBD2. CDR1 is SNHLY and CDR2 is FYNNEI in the germline V gene. The junction had 15 bases not matched to a gene; V was cut back by 10 bases and J by 11 bases. The length of the CDR3 is 13 residues.

This clonotype was observed a handful of times. The CDR3, as DNA: TGCAGTGCTAGAGCGACTAGCGGGAGGTATGAGCAGTTCTTC. Translation gives CSARATSGRYEQFF. This sequence joins TRBV20-1 and TRBJ2-1; 13 bases fit TRBD2. The CDR3 is made up of 14 amino acids. Germline values: CDR1 DFQATT, CDR2 SNEGSKA (reference sequence). The junction had 2 bases not matched to a gene; V was cut back by 1 base and J by 8 bases.

This clonotype was seen only a few times. The chain joins TRBV28 to TRBJ1-1; D is possibly TRBD1 (6 bases). In germline, CDR1 is MDHEN, CDR2 SYDVKM. V was trimmed by 2 bases and J by 5 bases, leaving 15 bases between them. This CDR3 region has 15 residues. The DNA of the CDR3 is TGTGCCAGCAGTTTACTTACTACGAGGGGGACTGAAGCTTTCTTT. Its translation is CASSLLTTRGTEAFF.

This clonotype has only a few counts. V usage is TRBV7-9 and J usage is TRBJ2-5, with 9 positions matching TRBD2. The CDR3 sequence is 16 residues long. CDR1 is SEHNR, CDR2 FQNEAQ, per germline (reference sequence). V shed 2 bases and J 5 bases; nucleotides not matched to a gene: 9. The CDR3 loop is CASSLLILAGLETQYF. In nucleotides, the CDR3 is TGTGCCAGCAGCTTACTGATCCTAGCGGGACTTGAGACCCAGTACTTC.

This clonotype was recorded a few times. A much larger clone is a single base away; this may be a read error. The J gene is TRBJ2-5, the V gene TRBV7-2; 10 bases match TRBD2. Germline V CDR1 and CDR2: SGHTA, FQGNSA. This CDR3 has 17 residues. The V segment lost 1 base and the J segment 11 bases; nucleotides outside the gene matches: 16. The CDR3 nucleotides read TGTGCCAGCAGCTTAGGCGGTACGGCTAGCGGGAGAAATGAGCAGTACTTC. Protein product: CASSLGGTASGRNEQYF. The full variable domain, rest sourced from reference TRBV7-2 and TRBJ2-5, is GAGVSQSPSNKVTEKGKDVELRCDPISGHTALYWYRQSLGQGLEFLIYFQGNSAPDKSGLPSDRFSAERTGGSVSTLTIQRTQQEDSAVYLCASSLGGTASGRNEQYFGPGTRLLVL.